This is a list of T cell receptor beta chains from one sample in a study of naive and memory T cell subsets. Each CDR3 protein is one row after TCRdb ran MiXCR on the UMI-ligation and nested PCR reads. Here the sample spans approximately 85,000 distinct CDR3 sequences, roughly 7.3% being singletons. Sequenced sample: central memory CD4+ T cells from blood. The receptors were gathered from a human donor in good health. CDR3s include the opening cysteine and the closing phenylalanine or tryptophan. A D gene is named only where the DNA matches it firmly. Clone size is given for some rows only: seen once, a few or many times, or a class if the clone is expanded.

TGTGCCACCAGTGACTCGGGCCGGGACATTGCCTACAATGAGCAGTTCTTC | CATSDSGRDIAYNEQFF | TRBJ2-1 | TRBV24-1 | . | .
TGTGCCAGCTCACCACCTCCGACAGCGAACACTGAAGCTTTCTTT | CASSPPPTANTEAFF | TRBJ1-1 | TRBV18 | . | many
TGCAGCGTTCAGACAGGAAATAATTCACCCCTCCACTTT | CSVQTGNNSPLHF | TRBJ1-6 | TRBV29-1 | . | many
TGTGCCAGCCGTTTGTCTAGCGGCCAAGAGACCCAGTACTTC | CASRLSSGQETQYF | TRBJ2-5 | TRBV12-3/TRBV12-4 | TRBD2 | .
TGCGCCAGCAGCCTATCACAGGGTGATAACTATGGCTACACCTTC | CASSLSQGDNYGYTF | TRBJ1-2 | TRBV10-2 | . | many
TGTGCCAGCAGAACGGGACCCGAAACCGGGGAGCTGTTTTTT | CASRTGPETGELFF | TRBJ2-2 | TRBV12-3/TRBV12-4 | . | many
TGTGCCAGCAGCGGACAGGTACAAGAGACCCAGTACTTC | CASSGQVQETQYF | TRBJ2-5 | TRBV9 | . | few
TGCAGTGCGATAGGACCGAAAGGGGGATACTACGAGCAGTACTTC | CSAIGPKGGYYEQYF | TRBJ2-7 | TRBV20-1 | . | few
TGTGCCAGCAGGGCCAAGTTGGGGGTTCTGCGCGGGAACACCGGGGAGCTGTTTTTT | CASRAKLGVLRGNTGELFF | TRBJ2-2 | TRBV28 | . | .
TGTGCCAGCAGTTCCAATAGCAATCAGCCCCAGCATTTT | CASSSNSNQPQHF | TRBJ1-5 | TRBV6-6 | . | medium-sized
TGTGCCAGCAGCCGTCTAGCGGGAAGCTCTCGGTCGACGTACGAGCAGTACTTC | CASSRLAGSSRSTYEQYF | TRBJ2-7 | TRBV14 | TRBD2 | .
TGTGCCAGCAGCTTGGTTACAGGCAACTATGGCTACACCTTC | CASSLVTGNYGYTF | TRBJ1-2 | TRBV5-4 | . | .
TGCAGTGCTAGCGGGGGCAACCTGGGCTATAGCAATCAGCCCCAGCATTTT | CSASGGNLGYSNQPQHF | TRBJ1-5 | TRBV20-1 | . | few
TGTGCCAGCAGCTTTCTAGTAGGGAATAAGTACTTC | CASSFLVGNKYF | TRBJ2-7 | TRBV7-2 | . | .
TGCAGTGCTAGAGTAATAGGCTCCAGCAATTCACCCCTCCACTTT | CSARVIGSSNSPLHF | TRBJ1-6 | TRBV20-1 | . | many
TGTGCCTCGAGACAGGAGGGCAGTCAGCCCCAGCATTTT | CASRQEGSQPQHF | TRBJ1-5 | TRBV10-3 | . | many
TGCAGTGTTCCGAACCCTCAGGGTAGAGGTCAGCCCCAGCATTTT | CSVPNPQGRGQPQHF | TRBJ1-5 | TRBV20-1 | . | many
TGTGCCTGTCGTGTGTCGGGGAGTGGGACTGAAGCTTTCTTT | CACRVSGSGTEAFF | TRBJ1-1 | TRBV30 | . | .
TGCGCCAGCAGGAGGACAGGCTCCTACGAGCAGTACTTC | CASRRTGSYEQYF | TRBJ2-7 | TRBV5-1 | TRBD1 | many
TGCAGTGCTAGCCGGGACTTACTAACCGGGGAGCTGTTTTTT | CSASRDLLTGELFF | TRBJ2-2 | TRBV20-1 | . | .
TGCAGTGCAGCTGGGACTAGCGGATCCTACGAGCAGTACTTC | CSAAGTSGSYEQYF | TRBJ2-7 | TRBV20-1 | TRBD2 | few
TGTGCCAGCAGCGCACATCCAGGACTAGACGACAATGAGCAGTTCTTC | CASSAHPGLDDNEQFF | TRBJ2-1 | TRBV9 | TRBD2 | few
TGTGCCTGGAGTCCCTCTCGGCGGGAGCAGTTCTTC | CAWSPSRREQFF | TRBJ2-1 | TRBV30 | . | many